This T cell receptor beta chain was retrieved from a study of blood T cell repertoires in COVID-19. Study details: Samples taken during acute and convalescent COVID-19 were collected in the United States, Italy and Spain.

Trimming took 4 bases from V and 10 from J, leaving 14 bases between them. The CDR3 runs to 13 residues. Germline V gene sequence: CDR1 MGHDK, CDR2 SYGVNS. The method was immunoSEQ multiplex PCR; TCRdb's version includes in-frame clones alone and lacks a portion of them. The table records some 100,000 clones, approximately 86% of them present only once. The chain couples TRBV25-1 to TRBJ2-1; maybe TRBD2 (6 bases). This receptor was taken from a woman between 70 and 85 years old with acute or convalescent COVID-19. The sequencing input was peripheral blood. The CDR3 DNA follows: TGTGCCAGCAGTGTGGCCCCTCTAGCGGAGCAGTTCTTC. Protein product: CASSVAPLAEQFF.